The source of this TCR beta chain is a study of shared clonotypes between healthy human individuals. Germline V lookup: CDR1 ENHRY, CDR2 SYGVKD. V was clipped by 3 bases and J by 6 bases; unmatched bases: 11. The CDR3 runs 16 residues. The repertoire was sequenced with immunoSEQ multiplex PCR; TCRdb's copy has only in-frame clones and lacks some. The data hold more than 400,000 clones, with around 96% observed a single time. The source is a woman in her thirties in good health. The gene calls are TRBV10-3 and TRBJ2-5, with TRBD1 matching 9 bases. The sequencing input was naive CD4+ T cells sorted from blood. Subset meaning: CD45RA+ positively selected. The CDR3 DNA follows: TGTGCCATCAGTGACCACAGGGGGCGCATCGAGAAGACCCAGTACTTC. Amino acid sequence: CAISDHRGRIEKTQYF.